The rows below give T cell receptor beta chains drawn from one sample of a study of PD-L1 blockade in urothelial cancer. Assay used: immunoSEQ multiplex PCR; TCRdb lists only in-frame clones, some missing. This sample has around 130,000 clones; less than 85% occur once, and the top ten carry roughly 3.5%. The sample here was PBMCs, taken around atezolizumab (anti-PD-L1) treatment. The receptors originated from a man aged 45 to 65 with urothelial cancer. CDR3s include the opening cysteine and the closing phenylalanine or tryptophan. A D gene is named only where the DNA matches it firmly. The listing skips clone size in some rows; elsewhere it reads once, few, many or a size class.

j_call: TRBJ2-7
v_call: TRBV7-9
clone_size: NA
d_call: TRBD1
cdr3_nt: TGTGCCAGCAGCCGGACAGGGGGTACCGAGCAGTACTTC
cdr3_aa: CASSRTGGTEQYF

j_call: TRBJ1-1
v_call: TRBV10-3
clone_size: NA
d_call: TRBD1
cdr3_nt: TGTGCCATCGGGGGACAGGGCGGGGACACTGAAGCTTTCTTT
cdr3_aa: CAIGGQGGDTEAFF

j_call: TRBJ2-5
v_call: TRBV6-1
clone_size: NA
d_call: TRBD2
cdr3_nt: TGTGCCAGCAGTGCCCTCCGGGACTATGGGCTAGAGACCCAGTACTTC
cdr3_aa: CASSALRDYGLETQYF

j_call: TRBJ2-7
v_call: TRBV2
clone_size: medium-sized
d_call: NA
cdr3_nt: TGTGCCAGCAGTGTCCGGGGAGGTGCAGAGCAGTACTTC
cdr3_aa: CASSVRGGAEQYF

j_call: TRBJ2-1
v_call: TRBV7-9
clone_size: NA
d_call: TRBD2
cdr3_nt: TGTGCCAGCAGCTTAGCGGGCGGGAGGGCTCGTGAGCAGTTCTTC
cdr3_aa: CASSLAGGRAREQFF

j_call: TRBJ1-5
v_call: TRBV19
clone_size: NA
d_call: TRBD1
cdr3_nt: TGTGCCAGTACCGGGACAGGGGGCGCTTCCTCGGAGCCCCAGCATTTT
cdr3_aa: CASTGTGGASSEPQHF

j_call: TRBJ1-5
v_call: TRBV5-4
clone_size: NA
d_call: TRBD1
cdr3_nt: TGTGCCAGCAGCGCGGGACAGGGGACGCCCCAGCATTTT
cdr3_aa: CASSAGQGTPQHF

j_call: TRBJ2-3
v_call: TRBV19
clone_size: once
d_call: TRBD1
cdr3_nt: TGTGCCAGTAGTCCCTCCGGGACAGGGGCAGATACGCAGTATTTT
cdr3_aa: CASSPSGTGADTQYF

j_call: TRBJ2-7
v_call: TRBV27
clone_size: NA
d_call: TRBD1
cdr3_nt: TGTGCCAGCAGCCAAACGACAGGGGGCTTTCGCGAGCAGTACTTC
cdr3_aa: CASSQTTGGFREQYF

j_call: TRBJ2-7
v_call: TRBV19
clone_size: once
d_call: NA
cdr3_nt: TGTGCCAGTAGCCTCAAGGGGACAACCGGCTACGAGCAGTACTTC
cdr3_aa: CASSLKGTTGYEQYF

j_call: TRBJ2-3
v_call: TRBV4-1
clone_size: NA
d_call: TRBD2
cdr3_nt: TGCGCCAGCAGCTTAGCGGGCCTCACAGATACGCAGTATTTT
cdr3_aa: CASSLAGLTDTQYF

j_call: TRBJ1-2
v_call: TRBV19
clone_size: few
d_call: NA
cdr3_nt: TGTGCCAGTCACGGCTTCGGGTACGGGTATGGCTACACCTTC
cdr3_aa: CASHGFGYGYGYTF

j_call: TRBJ2-2
v_call: TRBV7-8
clone_size: NA
d_call: TRBD2
cdr3_nt: TGTGCCAGCAGCCCCATCCGACTAGCGGGAGTATACGGGGAGCTGTTTTTT
cdr3_aa: CASSPIRLAGVYGELFF

j_call: TRBJ2-2
v_call: TRBV2
clone_size: NA
d_call: TRBD1
cdr3_nt: TGTGCCAGCAGTGAAGCTTCCGGACAGGGATTCGCCGGGGAGCTGTTTTTT
cdr3_aa: CASSEASGQGFAGELFF

j_call: TRBJ1-1
v_call: TRBV27
clone_size: NA
d_call: NA
cdr3_nt: TGTGCCAGCAGTTTACGTTCAATTGGATGGGGCCACACTGAAGCTTTCTTT
cdr3_aa: CASSLRSIGWGHTEAFF

j_call: TRBJ2-5
v_call: TRBV5-6
clone_size: NA
d_call: TRBD2
cdr3_nt: TGTGCCAGCAGCTTGACGGTGGGAGGGGAGACCCAGTACTTC
cdr3_aa: CASSLTVGGETQYF

j_call: TRBJ2-7
v_call: TRBV7-2
clone_size: NA
d_call: NA
cdr3_nt: TGTGCCAGCAGCTTAGGCTGGGGGCCCTACGAGCAGTACTTC
cdr3_aa: CASSLGWGPYEQYF

j_call: TRBJ1-2
v_call: TRBV28
clone_size: NA
d_call: NA
cdr3_nt: TGTGCCAGCAACCCTGAGGGGGGGGCTAACTATGGCTACACCTTC
cdr3_aa: CASNPEGGANYGYTF

j_call: TRBJ1-6
v_call: TRBV7-2
clone_size: NA
d_call: NA
cdr3_nt: TGTGCCAGCAGCCCTGGCCAGGGCGAACTATCTTATAATTCACCCCTCCACTTT
cdr3_aa: CASSPGQGELSYNSPLHF

j_call: TRBJ2-1
v_call: TRBV5-4
clone_size: NA
d_call: TRBD2
cdr3_nt: TGTGCCAGCAGCCTAATTAGCGGGTCAAACCTCAATGAGCAGTTCTTC
cdr3_aa: CASSLISGSNLNEQFF

j_call: TRBJ2-7
v_call: TRBV7-6
clone_size: NA
d_call: TRBD1
cdr3_nt: TGTGCCAGCAGCTCATTCCCGGGACAGACCTCCTACGAGCAGTACTTC
cdr3_aa: CASSSFPGQTSYEQYF

j_call: TRBJ2-3
v_call: TRBV18
clone_size: NA
d_call: NA
cdr3_nt: TGTGCCAGCTCCCGCCGTGGGGGACTGGGGACAGATACGCAGTATTTT
cdr3_aa: CASSRRGGLGTDTQYF

j_call: TRBJ2-1
v_call: TRBV5-1
clone_size: NA
d_call: NA
cdr3_nt: TGCGCCAGCAAGTCTACAGGTGACAATGAGCAGTTCTTC
cdr3_aa: CASKSTGDNEQFF

j_call: TRBJ2-3
v_call: TRBV7-9
clone_size: NA
d_call: TRBD1
cdr3_nt: TGTGCCAGCAGCTCCCCGGACAGGGACGGGGATACGCAGTATTTT
cdr3_aa: CASSSPDRDGDTQYF

j_call: TRBJ2-5
v_call: TRBV28
clone_size: NA
d_call: TRBD2
cdr3_nt: TGTGCCAGCAGTTTGCGAAAACTAGCGTCCCCCGAGTACTTC
cdr3_aa: CASSLRKLASPEYF